The 28 T cell receptor beta chains presented below share a single source sample, sequenced in a study of cytomegalovirus exposure and HLA in healthy donors. Primers for the PCR totalled 60 Vbeta and 13 Jbeta. Libraries were prepared by immunoSEQ multiplex PCR; TCRdb keeps only in-frame clonotypes and omits some of them. The repertoire holds some 140,000 clones, with under 80% as singletons. The sample comprised PBMCs. The receptors derive from a man aged 25 to 40 in good health and CMV-seronegative.

The chain has TRBV4-1 and TRBJ2-5, with unresolved D. This CDR3 comprises 13 residues. The germline V gene encodes CDR1 MGHRA and CDR2 YSYEKL. Trimming took off 5 bases at V and 2 bases at J, with 9 bases between the two ends. CDR3 in DNA: TGCGCCAGCAGCTTCCGTACACAAGAGACCCAGTACTTC. Amino acid sequence: CASSFRTQETQYF.

This chain connects TRBV5-1 to TRBJ1-1; TRBD1 is a possible D gene (5 bases). CDR3 size: 14 residues. Germline loops: CDR1 SGHRS, CDR2 YFSETQ. Trimming removed 3 bases at V and 1 base at J, with 10 bases between. The CDR3 protein is CASSSAGGNTEAFF. DNA for the CDR3: TGCGCCAGCAGCTCCGCGGGGGGGAACACTGAAGCTTTCTTT. Based on the CDR3 plus reference TRBV5-1 and TRBJ1-1, the full variable domain is KAGVTQTPRYLIKTRGQQVTLSCSPISGHRSVSWYQQTPGQGLQFLFEYFSETQRNKGNFPGRFSGRQFSNSRSEMNVSTLELGDSALYLCASSSAGGNTEAFFGQGTRLTVV.

This clone was seen only a few times. The V gene is TRBV18, the J gene TRBJ1-2, with TRBD1 as a possible D gene (6 bases). The V gene lost 3 bases and the J gene lost 4 bases, with 9 bases spanning the gap. Germline V CDR1 and CDR2: KGHSH, LQKENI. The CDR3 extends over 13 amino acids. The CDR3 sequence is CASSPDRIYGYTF. CDR3 nucleotide sequence: TGTGCCAGCTCACCCGACAGGATCTATGGCTACACCTTC.

The genes are TRBV7-9 and TRBJ1-6; the D gene is possibly TRBD1 (6 bases). Germline CDR1 is SEHNR and CDR2 is FQNEAQ (reference sequence). Trimming stripped 5 bases from V and 9 bases from J, with 17 bases between. The length of the CDR3 is 15 residues. CDR3 region: CASSPGDMLISPLHF. The CDR3, as DNA: TGTGCCAGCAGCCCCGGGGACATGCTTATTTCACCCCTCCACTTT.

J is TRBJ2-2 and V is TRBV11-2; D might be TRBD2 (5 bases). V was trimmed by 7 bases and J by 4 bases, leaving 16 bases between them. The CDR3 is 15 amino acids. Germline CDR1 and CDR2: SGHAT and FQNNGV. In DNA form, the CDR3 reads TGTGCCAGCATTTCTGGCGCTGCGGGCACCGGGGAGCTGTTTTTT. Amino acids: CASISGAAGTGELFF.

The rearrangement joins TRBV20-1 to TRBJ2-3; maybe TRBD1 (6 bases). This CDR3 has 11 amino acids. Germline values: CDR1 DFQATT, CDR2 SNEGSKA (reference sequence). V was pared by 2 bases and J by 6 bases, with 6 bases between. This CDR3 is CSARQGDTQYF. As DNA, the CDR3 is TGCAGTGCTAGACAGGGGGATACGCAGTATTTT.

This chain uses TRBV13 with TRBJ1-4, with 7 bases that match TRBD1. The CDR3 has 12 residues. CDR1 is PRHDT and CDR2 is FYEKMQ in the germline V gene (reference sequence). V was clipped by 4 bases and J by 10 bases; unmatched bases: 3. CDR3 in amino acids: CASSSAGGKLFF. The CDR3 coding sequence is TGTGCCAGCAGCTCTGCAGGGGGAAAACTGTTTTTT. Full variable domain (outside the CDR3, taken from reference TRBV13 and TRBJ1-4): AAGVIQSPRHLIKEKRETATLKCYPIPRHDTVYWYQQGPGQDPQFLISFYEKMQSDKGSIPDRFSAQQFSDYHSELNMSSLELGDSALYFCASSSAGGKLFFGSGTQLSVL.

V is TRBV6-5 and J is TRBJ1-1, with D possibly being TRBD1 (6 bases). V was cut by 0 bases and J by 2 bases, with 13 bases left in between. Germline lookup yields CDR1 MNHEY and CDR2 SVGAGI. The CDR3 spans 16 residues. This chain's CDR3 is CASSYSNRALNTEAFF. Here the CDR3 DNA reads TGTGCCAGCAGTTACTCGAACAGGGCCCTCAACACTGAAGCTTTCTTT.

V is TRBV5-4 and J is TRBJ2-7; 12 bases align to TRBD1. The V segment lost 4 bases and the J segment 4 bases; nucleotides outside the gene matches: 15. CDR3 length equals 18 residues. CDR1 is SGHNT and CDR2 is YYREEE in the germline V gene (reference sequence). The CDR3 region has the DNA TGTGCCAGCAGCGGGACAGGGGGCCCGCCCTACTCTCTTTACGAGCAGTACTTC. It codes for CASSGTGGPPYSLYEQYF.

This clone appeared a few times. The V call is TRBV5-4, the J call TRBJ1-1; D perhaps matches TRBD1 (6 bases). The CDR3 loop spans 14 amino acids. Per germline, CDR1 SGHNT and CDR2 YYREEE (reference sequence). V lost 5 bases and J 0 bases, leaving 11 bases between the germline ends. CDR3 protein: CASSFGQMNTEAFF. CDR3 DNA sequence: TGTGCCAGCAGTTTTGGACAGATGAACACTGAAGCTTTCTTT. The variable domain in full, with the rest retrieved from reference TRBV5-4 and TRBJ1-1, is ETGVTQSPTHLIKTRGQQVTLRCSSQSGHNTVSWYQQALGQGPQFIFQYYREEENGRGNFPPRFSGLQFPNYSSELNVNALELDDSALYLCASSFGQMNTEAFFGQGTRLTVV.

The chain employs TRBV11-2 and TRBJ2-5; D is unresolved. Germline V gene data show CDR1 as SGHAT and CDR2 as FQNNGV. CDR3 size: 12 residues. V was pared by 1 base and J by 5 bases, with 5 bases between. The DNA of the CDR3 is TGTGCCAGCAGCTTAGTAGCTGAGACCCAGTACTTC. This sequence encodes CASSLVAETQYF.

This chain joins TRBV28 and TRBJ1-2; D is perhaps TRBD1 (5 bases). The germline gives CDR1 MDHEN, CDR2 SYDVKM. Trimming shortened V by 6 bases and J by 6 bases, and 11 bases separated the two germline ends. The CDR3 is 12 residues long. This CDR3 reads CASRLGGDGYTF. The CDR3 nucleotides read TGTGCCAGCAGATTAGGAGGGGATGGCTACACCTTC.

The CDR3 region has the DNA TGTGCCAGCAGTGGACAGATGAACACTGAAGCTTTCTTT. It encodes CASSGQMNTEAFF. The chain combines TRBV6-5 with TRBJ1-1; tentative D call: TRBD1 (6 bases). There are 13 residues in the CDR3. V was shortened by 5 bases and J by 0 bases, with 7 bases between the two germline ends. Per the germline V gene, CDR1 is MNHEY and CDR2 is SVGAGI.

The rearrangement links TRBV6-6 to TRBJ1-2; possibly TRBD1 for D (5 bases). Trimming left V 7 bases short and J 1 base short, with 13 bases between. The CDR3 is made up of 14 amino acids. The germline V gene encodes CDR1 MNHNY and CDR2 SVGAGI (reference sequence). As DNA, the CDR3 is TGTGCCAGCACACGGGACTCTCATAACTATGGCTACACCTTC. Its protein is CASTRDSHNYGYTF.

The rearrangement uses TRBV5-1 and TRBJ1-1, with 7 bases matching TRBD1. There are 14 residues in the CDR3. CDR1 and CDR2 (germline): SGHRS, YFSETQ. V was pared by 4 bases and J by 4 bases, with 7 bases of the junction left unmatched. CDR3 residues: CASSRDRIGTEAFF. In DNA form, the CDR3 reads TGCGCCAGCAGCCGGGACAGAATCGGCACTGAAGCTTTCTTT.

The V gene is TRBV19, the J gene TRBJ2-5, with TRBD1 as a possible D gene (6 bases). V was clipped by 8 bases and J by 1 base, with 11 bases between them. Germline V gene sequence: CDR1 LNHDA, CDR2 SQIVND (reference sequence). This CDR3 has 13 amino acids. The CDR3 DNA is TGTGCCAGTGGATGGGACATCCAAGAGACCCAGTACTTC. Protein: CASGWDIQETQYF.

The chain employs TRBV4-3 and TRBJ1-2, with 10 positions matching TRBD1. With V trimmed by 4 bases and J by 2 bases, 1 base remained unmatched. Per the germline V gene, CDR1 is LGHNA and CDR2 is YSLEER. CDR3 length: 14 amino acids. Here the CDR3 reads CASSRQGANYGYTF. CDR3 DNA sequence: TGCGCCAGCAGCCGACAGGGGGCGAACTATGGCTACACCTTC.

For the CDR3, the DNA is TGTGCCAGCAGTCCCCGACAGGGGGCCTATTATGGCTACACCTTC. Translating it yields CASSPRQGAYYGYTF. The V and J genes are TRBV27 and TRBJ1-2; 10 nucleotides align to TRBD1. In germline, CDR1 is MNHEY, CDR2 SMNVEV (reference sequence). This CDR3 contains 15 residues. The V segment lost 5 bases and the J segment 5 bases; nucleotides outside the gene matches: 8.

The chain's CDR3 is CASSSDRGYEKLFF. DNA of the CDR3: TGTGCCAGCAGCTCTGACAGGGGGTATGAAAAACTGTTTTTT. The V call is TRBV7-9, the J call TRBJ1-4; the match to TRBD1 covers 9 bases. This CDR3 contains 14 residues. Per germline, CDR1 SEHNR and CDR2 FQNEAQ (reference sequence). Trimming removed 4 bases from V and 6 bases from J; junction bases left unmatched: 3.

This rearrangement joins TRBV5-6 to TRBJ1-2, with TRBD1 as a possible D gene (6 bases). Germline CDR1 SGHDT, CDR2 YYEEEE. V lost 6 bases and J 1 base, leaving 10 bases between the germline ends. This CDR3 contains 13 residues. The DNA for the CDR3 is TGTGCCAGCACCATAGGGGGTAACTATGGCTACACCTTC. Protein product: CASTIGGNYGYTF.

The chain combines TRBV7-2 with TRBJ2-3; 12 nucleotides line up with TRBD2. Per germline, CDR1 SGHTA and CDR2 FQGNSA. V lost 4 bases and J lost 2; bases outside the gene matches: 10. This CDR3 is 18 amino acids long. The CDR3 region has the DNA TGTGCCAGCAGCTCTCCCCTAGCGGGGGGGCACACCACAGATACGCAGTATTTT. It codes for CASSSPLAGGHTTDTQYF.

V is TRBV29-1 and J is TRBJ2-5, with D possibly being TRBD1 (5 bases). Trimming left V 4 bases short and J 0 bases short, with 12 bases between. The CDR3 is 14 residues long. CDR1 SQVTM and CDR2 ANQGSEA come from the germline V gene. CDR3 coding DNA: TGCAGCGTTGTTGCAGGGTCAAACCAAGAGACCCAGTACTTC. This sequence encodes CSVVAGSNQETQYF. Variable domain in full (rest from reference TRBV29-1 and TRBJ2-5): SAVISQKPSRDICQRGTSLTIQCQVDSQVTMMFWYRQQPGQSLTLIATANQGSEATYESGFVIDKFPISRPNLTFSTLTVSNMSPEDSSIYLCSVVAGSNQETQYFGPGTRLLVL.

The chain couples TRBV7-2 to TRBJ2-5; D gene uncertain. V lost 6 bases and J lost 5, with 10 bases in between. CDR1 SGHTA and CDR2 FQGNSA come from the germline V gene. The length of the CDR3 is 12 residues. CDR3 DNA: TGTGCCAGCAGTCTTAATGCGGAGACCCAGTACTTC. Translating it yields CASSLNAETQYF. Together with reference TRBV7-2 and TRBJ2-5, the CDR3 gives the full variable domain: GAGVSQSPSNKVTEKGKDVELRCDPISGHTALYWYRQSLGQGLEFLIYFQGNSAPDKSGLPSDRFSAERTGGSVSTLTIQRTQQEDSAVYLCASSLNAETQYFGPGTRLLVL.

For the CDR3, the DNA is TGTGCCAGCAGCTCCGAATCATCGGGGGGCCTATATACGCAGTATTTT. Encoded protein: CASSSESSGGLYTQYF. The gene calls are TRBV7-8 and TRBJ2-3; TRBD2 might be the D (7 bases). Germline V gives CDR1 SGHVS, CDR2 FQNEAQ. The CDR3 has 16 residues. V was clipped by 4 bases and J by 7 bases, with 21 bases between them.

This CDR3 is CASLRQGGSEAFF. The DNA for the CDR3 is TGTGCCAGCTTACGACAGGGAGGTTCTGAAGCTTTCTTT. The genes are TRBV5-6 and TRBJ1-1; TRBD1 matches at 7 bases. Per germline, CDR1 SGHDT and CDR2 YYEEEE. The junction had 9 bases not matched to a gene; V was cut back by 7 bases and J by 6 bases. The CDR3 is made up of 13 amino acids.

The gene calls are TRBV10-3 and TRBJ1-2; no definite D call. Germline CDR1 and CDR2: ENHRY and SYGVKD. The germline V and J ends were trimmed by 3 bases and 1 base, with 9 bases remaining between them. This CDR3 is 14 amino acids long. CDR3 amino acids: CAISDGRHNYGYTF. In nucleotides, the CDR3 is TGTGCCATCAGTGACGGCAGGCATAACTATGGCTACACCTTC.

The chain combines TRBV2 with TRBJ2-7, with D tentatively TRBD1 (5 bases). The V end was cut by 4 bases, the J end by 0 bases, with 10 bases between. CDR3 size: 14 residues. Germline CDR1 reads SNHLY; CDR2 reads FYNNEI. DNA of the CDR3: TGTGCCAGCAGTGTGGGGCAGGCCTCCTACGAGCAGTACTTC. This codes for CASSVGQASYEQYF.

This clone was counted a few times. The rearrangement links TRBV15 to TRBJ1-5, with 8 bases matching TRBD1. Germline V gene data show CDR1 as LNHNV and CDR2 as YYDKDF (reference sequence). V was pared by 4 bases and J by 2 bases, with 10 bases of the junction left unmatched. The CDR3 contains 17 residues. CDR3 region: CATSTNQGARGNQPQHF. The CDR3 bases are TGTGCCACCAGCACCAATCAGGGGGCGCGAGGCAATCAGCCCCAGCATTTT.